This TCR beta chain was sequenced for a study of human T cells and chemical hapten exposure. With 6 bases clipped from V and 3 bases from J, the junction kept 8 bases outside the gene matches. This CDR3 has 16 residues. Germline-derived CDR1 and CDR2 are MDHEN and SYDVKM. Stated time point: patch test 3, about 24 weeks after DPC sensitization. Treatment given: therapeutic diphenylcyclopropenone sensitization with weekly scalp DPC. Samples of blood were obtained prior to the application of each patch test. This clonotype showed up just a few times. TCRdb reanalysed the RACE reads using MiXCR and keeps one entry per CDR3 protein. This table holds about 190,000 distinct CDR3 sequences, under 25% found once.

This sequence joins TRBV28 and TRBJ2-1; TRBD1 matches 10 bases. The input for sequencing was whole blood, taken in connection with sensitization to the hapten diphenylcyclopropenone (DPC). This clonotype was sampled from a woman in her 40s with alopecia areata. Some clones in this sample may be carry-over from other donors' samples. The CDR3 protein is CASRETGTGVYNEQFF. As DNA, the CDR3 is TGTGCCAGCAGGGAGACCGGGACAGGGGTCTACAATGAGCAGTTCTTC.